This is a list of T cell receptor beta chains from one sample in a study of CD4 T cells in relation to SARS-CoV-2 and coronaviruses. Measured with immunoSEQ multiplex PCR; TCRdb has only the in-frame clones, and not every one. The sample shows fewer than 25,000 clones, 77% of them seen only once. Antigens for these TCRs are unknown. Material: CD4+ T cells from PBMCs, cultured in vitro. The receptors were gathered from a human donor in good health. CDR3s include the opening cysteine and the closing phenylalanine or tryptophan.

j_call v_call cdr3_aa
TRBJ2-7 TRBV5-6 CASRRRGYEQYF
TRBJ2-3 TRBV3-1/TRBV3-2 CASSQDILAAVGDTQYF
TRBJ2-7 TRBV27 CASRFLTGSYEQYF
TRBJ2-3 TRBV30 CAWSPGLAGMDTQYF
TRBJ2-2 TRBV4-1 CASSQGRALQNTGELFF
TRBJ2-1 TRBV28 CASTKGLAGGYNEQFF
TRBJ2-7 TRBV20-1 CSASQAGVSYEQYF
TRBJ2-3 TRBV18 CASSPNRQGGTDTQYF
TRBJ1-5 TRBV12-3/TRBV12-4 CASTESGQPQHF
TRBJ2-7 TRBV5-6 CASSSPLPGWSASSYEQYF
TRBJ1-1 TRBV6-6 CASSYHPGGLDTEAFF
TRBJ2-5 TRBV2 CASKRGAGQETQYF
TRBJ2-7 TRBV30 CAWSRGGSSYEQYF
TRBJ2-2 TRBV2 CASSVLLPPTGELFF
TRBJ1-2 TRBV19 CASVSEYYGYTF
TRBJ1-6 TRBV18 CASSISLNNSPLHF
TRBJ2-7 TRBV3-1/TRBV3-2 CASSRDQNYEQYF
TRBJ2-3 TRBV11-2 CASSLGVIGTDTQYF
TRBJ2-7 TRBV29-1 CSVDNTYEQYF
TRBJ2-3 TRBV24-1 CATSDWTSGATNTQYF
TRBJ2-2 TRBV5-1 CASSPASGNTGELFF
TRBJ1-4 TRBV4-2 CASSQDQGATNEKLFF
TRBJ2-1 TRBV29-1 CSVQLASDNEQFF
TRBJ1-6 TRBV9 CASSVGQSSYNSPLHF
TRBJ2-2 TRBV5-1 CASSLMGLAGVSTGELFF
TRBJ2-3 TRBV2 CASIAGEHTDTQYF
TRBJ1-1 TRBV20-1 CSASPVGTMNTEAFF
TRBJ1-4 TRBV3-1/TRBV3-2 CASSRPTGDYEKLFF
TRBJ1-2 TRBV27 CASSRLSAVMQSYTF
TRBJ1-5 TRBV24-1 CATSDFQGSNQPQHF
TRBJ2-7 TRBV19 CASSTERTSGGYEQYF
TRBJ1-1 TRBV5-1 CASSFGRTGMNTEAFF
TRBJ2-5 TRBV2 CASIERGTVQETQYF
TRBJ1-4 TRBV4-1 CASHPAIIFRESNEKLFF
TRBJ1-2 TRBV18 CASSPVQISNYGYTF
TRBJ2-3 TRBV10-1 CASSSQLGTDTQYF
TRBJ2-5 TRBV19 CASSIGDREQETQYF
TRBJ2-5 TRBV24-1 CATSDQRKAGGAETQYF